The 16 T cell receptor beta chains below come from one sample, sequenced in a study of blood T cell repertoires in COVID-19. Sequencing used immunoSEQ multiplex PCR; TCRdb keeps in-frame clones, though not all of them. The sample has about 230,000 clones, about 85% seen once. Sequencing was performed on peripheral blood. These receptors all stem from a woman in her late teens or twenties who had recovered from COVID-19.

This rearrangement joins TRBV5-1 to TRBJ1-1, with D possibly TRBD1 on 6 matching bases. The V and J ends lost 6 bases and 0 bases respectively, with 12 bases between them. The CDR3 has 14 residues. The V gene's germline CDR1 is SGHRS and CDR2 YFSETQ. The chain's CDR3 is CASNLQGLNTEAFF. As DNA, the CDR3 is TGCGCCAGCAATCTACAGGGACTGAACACTGAAGCTTTCTTT.

The chain recombines TRBV6-6 with TRBJ1-1, with D tentatively TRBD1 (5 bases). Trimming shortened V by 5 bases and J by 0 bases, and 13 bases separated the two germline ends. The CDR3 runs to 15 residues. The V gene's germline CDR1 is MNHNY and CDR2 SVGAGI (reference sequence). DNA of the CDR3: TGTGCCAGCAGTAACCGGGACTTTTTGAACACTGAAGCTTTCTTT. Translating it yields CASSNRDFLNTEAFF.

This clone was seen a single time. The chain employs TRBV12-2 and TRBJ2-7; TRBD1 is the table's D call and was not checked against the DNA. TRBV12-2 is given as a pseudogene. This CDR3 is 15 amino acids long. DNA of the CDR3: TGTGCAAGTCGCCGTGTGACAGGGGGCTGGACTAGACTATACTTC. Translation gives CASRRVTGGWTRLYF.

This clone was observed once. The chain employs TRBV2 and TRBJ2-1; 9 positions agree with TRBD1. The V and J ends lost 9 bases and 8 bases, in that order; junction bases with no gene match: 14. CDR3 length equals 15 residues. Germline V gene lookup returns CDR1 SNHLY and CDR2 FYNNEI. CDR3 DNA sequence: TGTGCCAGGGAACCGGAGACAGGGGGTACCGATGAGCAGTTCTTC. Translating gives CAREPETGGTDEQFF.

The V and J genes are TRBV11-2 and TRBJ1-1; D may be TRBD1 (5 bases). The V end was cut by 5 bases, the J end by 1 base, with 11 bases between. The CDR3 loop spans 14 amino acids. Germline CDR1 reads SGHAT; CDR2 reads FQNNGV. CDR3 bases: TGTGCCAGCAGCACCGGACACCAGAACACTGAAGCTTTCTTT. Its translation is CASSTGHQNTEAFF.

This rearrangement joins TRBV6-2 or TRBV6-3 to TRBJ2-7, with a tentative D call TRBD2 (6 bases). V dropped 4 bases and J dropped 2 bases, with 9 bases sitting between them. This CDR3 region has 13 residues. Germline CDR1 reads MNHEY; CDR2 reads SVGEGT. CDR3: CASSLTRAYEQYF. CDR3 nucleotide sequence: TGTGCCAGCAGTTTGACTAGAGCCTACGAGCAGTACTTC.

This clone came up once. The CDR3: CASSHSGRGYNEQFF. The CDR3 DNA sequence: TGTGCCAGCAGCCATAGCGGGAGGGGCTACAATGAGCAGTTCTTC. This chain connects TRBV3-1 (or the pseudogene TRBV3-2) to TRBJ2-1, with 11 positions matching TRBD2. The V gene's germline CDR1 is LGHDT and CDR2 YNNKEL (reference sequence). The CDR3 runs 15 residues. V lost 3 bases, J lost 3 bases, and 1 base stayed unmatched.

The chain recombines TRBV5-1 with TRBJ2-4, with 11 positions matching TRBD2. The CDR3 is 14 residues long. J gave up 6 bases and V 3 bases, and 2 bases lay outside the gene matches. In germline, CDR1 is SGHRS, CDR2 YFSETQ. CDR3 DNA: TGCGCCAGCAGCTCCGGACTAGCGGGAAACATTCAGTACTTC. Encoded protein: CASSSGLAGNIQYF.

The chain links TRBV18 to TRBJ2-1; TRBD2 matches 11 bases. The J segment lost 9 bases and the V segment lost 4 bases, leaving 8 bases of the junction unmatched. CDR3 length equals 15 residues. Looked up from germline, CDR1 is KGHSH and CDR2 is LQKENI. CDR3 nucleotides: TGTGCCAGCTCACGATCCCTAGCGGGAGGCTTTGAGCAGTTCTTC. Translating it yields CASSRSLAGGFEQFF.

This clone has just a few counts. The CDR3 loop is CASSAGTSGNEQYF. The CDR3 nucleotides are TGTGCCAGCAGCGCCGGGACTAGCGGGAACGAGCAGTACTTC. The chain joins TRBV9 to TRBJ2-7; TRBD2 aligns across 13 bases. V lost 3 bases, J lost 5 bases, and 2 bases stayed unmatched. Germline V lookup: CDR1 SGDLS, CDR2 YYNGEE. The CDR3 has 14 amino acids.

The gene calls are TRBV5-1 and TRBJ1-5; TRBD1 agrees at 11 bases. The junction had 7 bases not matched to a gene; V was cut back by 5 bases and J by 6 bases. The CDR3 loop spans 15 amino acids. Germline CDR1 reads SGHRS; CDR2 reads YFSETQ. The CDR3 protein is CASSSGTGGSQPQHF. The CDR3 DNA sequence: TGCGCCAGCAGTTCCGGGACAGGGGGGAGTCAGCCCCAGCATTTT.

The CDR3 reads CASSFLEQYF. In DNA, the CDR3 is TGTGCCAGCAGCTTCCTTGAGCAGTACTTC. V gene TRBV5-8 combines with J gene TRBJ2-7; D ambiguous. In germline, CDR1 is SGHTS, CDR2 YDEGEE. Deletions cut 2 bases from V and 7 bases from J, with 4 bases between. The CDR3 contains 10 residues. Full variable domain (missing parts from reference TRBV5-8 and TRBJ2-7): EAGVTQSPTHLIKTRGQQATLRCSPISGHTSVYWYQQALGLGLQFLLWYDEGEERNRGNFPPRFSGRQFPNYSSELNVNALELEDSALYLCASSFLEQYFGPGTRLTVT.

This chain uses TRBV28 with TRBJ1-5; weak D call: TRBD1 (5 bases). The CDR3 loop spans 15 amino acids. V dropped 1 base and J dropped 9 bases, with 16 bases sitting between them. CDR1 and CDR2 from the germline V gene are MDHEN and SYDVKM. CDR3 sequence reads: CASSLLADAQGPQHF. In DNA form, the CDR3 reads TGTGCCAGCAGTTTATTGGCGGATGCCCAGGGGCCCCAGCATTTT.

The chain couples TRBV5-1 to TRBJ2-3; 7 nucleotides line up with TRBD1. Germline V gene sequence: CDR1 SGHRS, CDR2 YFSETQ. CDR3 size: 15 residues. After removal of 4 bases from V and 2 bases from J, the junction contained 7 bases not matched to a gene. CDR3 DNA sequence: TGCGCCAGCAGCCGAAAAACAGGGGTCACAGATACGCAGTATTTT. Its protein is CASSRKTGVTDTQYF.

For the CDR3, the DNA is TGTGCCAGCACCATGGGGGGAAATTCACCCCTCCACTTT. Translating gives CASTMGGNSPLHF. The gene calls are TRBV12-3 or TRBV12-4 and TRBJ1-6, with a weak D call TRBD1 (5 bases). Trimming left V 7 bases short and J 7 bases short, with 11 bases between. The length of the CDR3 is 13 residues.

The chain combines TRBV14 with TRBJ1-1; D gene uncertain. The germline V gene encodes CDR1 SGHDN and CDR2 FVKESK. Trimming stripped 1 base from V and 0 bases from J, with 12 bases between. This CDR3 is built from 16 residues. The CDR3 loop is CASSQARGFVNTEAFF. In DNA, the CDR3 is TGTGCCAGCAGCCAAGCCCGCGGGTTCGTGAACACTGAAGCTTTCTTT.